This T cell receptor (beta chain) was found in a study of CD8 T cells in ankylosing spondylitis. One entry per CDR3 protein results from TCRdb running MiXCR on the 5' RACE reads. Of hundreds of thousands of distinct CDR3 sequences listed, roughly 26% are singletons. Overall study findings and caveats: Matched ankylosing spondylitis synovial fluid reportedly showed significant enrichment of disease-linked clones. Made up of eight highly homologous variants, a TCR beta motif appeared characteristic of ankylosing spondylitis blood.

The sample holds many counts of this clonotype. The antigen remains unidentified. This sequence was found in a male donor with ankylosing spondylitis. Material: blood, either unsorted or a sorted T cell fraction (not recorded which).

CDR3 nucleotides: TGTGCCAGCAGTTTCCCCGGCACAAGTACGCAGTATTTT. Its protein is CASSFPGTSTQYF. The chain couples TRBV12-3 or TRBV12-4 to TRBJ2-3; no reliable D call. V was shortened by 3 bases and J by 8 bases, with 12 bases between the two germline ends. The CDR3 is 13 amino acids.